This TCR beta chain emerged from a study of blood T cell repertoires in COVID-19. Study as a whole: Both acute and convalescent COVID-19 samples were obtained from the United States, Italy and Spain.

Trimming cost V 5 bases and J 6 bases; bases outside gene matches: 11. The CDR3 totals 16 residues. Germline V CDR1 and CDR2: KGHSH, LQKENI. Assignment of participants to cohorts was predicated upon participant-reported clinical history. The assay was immunoSEQ multiplex PCR, and TCRdb's table has in-frame clones only and misses some. Here the sample spans approximately 240,000 clones, about 80% being singletons. The TCR originated in a woman between 35 and 50 years old with acute COVID-19. The sequencing sample was made of PBMCs or T cells enriched from blood (not recorded which). V usage is TRBV18 and J usage is TRBJ2-1; 9 bases line up with TRBD2. DNA of the CDR3: TGTGCCAGCTCATCCACCAAGCGGGGGGCGTCCAATGAGCAGTTCTTC. It translates to CASSSTKRGASNEQFF.